A single sample gave rise to the 19 T cell receptor beta chains below, sequenced in a study of regulatory T cells in long-lasting Graves disease. Time point described: newly diagnosed GD, antithyroid drugs for less than 3 months. Scientists built the TCR library using RNA that was extracted from PBMCs. In building TCR beta libraries, iRepertoire HTBI primers were used together with Arm-PCR of CDR3 regions. Via MiXCR, TCRdb re-called the multiplex PCR reads, giving one row per CDR3 protein. The repertoire holds around 400,000 distinct CDR3 sequences, around 16% seen once, with about 8% in the top ten. This sample also belongs to another study, concerning T cells in Graves' hyperthyroidism and ophthalmopathy.

The specimen comprised peripheral blood mononuclear cells (PBMCs), sampled at new diagnosis, from a patient treated with antithyroid drugs. The receptors were gathered from a middle-aged woman with Graves disease.

The table lists this clonotype with many counts. The rearrangement uses TRBV9 and TRBJ2-7; D gene ambiguous. The V end lost 0 bases, the J end lost 0 bases, and 7 bases lay between the germline ends. CDR1 and CDR2 (germline): SGDLS, YYNGEE. The CDR3 contains 14 residues. The CDR3, as DNA: TGTGCCAGCAGCGTAGTCGATACCTCCTACGAGCAGTACTTC. Translating it yields CASSVVDTSYEQYF.

Notes on this clonotype: A much larger clone differs from this one at a single base, so this may be a read error. This CDR3 is missing its conserved last phenylalanine or tryptophan, likely due to a read error. V is TRBV30 and J is TRBJ2-2; D is possibly TRBD1 (6 bases). Germline V gene data show CDR1 as GTSNPN and CDR2 as SVGIG (reference sequence). The CDR3 runs to 13 residues. The germline V and J ends were trimmed by 0 bases and 6 bases, with 8 bases remaining between them. CDR3 sequence: CAWSVAGAGELFS. Here the CDR3 DNA reads TGTGCCTGGAGTGTGGCAGGGGCCGGGGAGCTGTTTTCT.

This chain joins TRBV19 and TRBJ1-3; D is uncertain. This CDR3 is 15 amino acids long. Trimming pared 3 bases from V and 6 bases from J, leaving 15 bases between. Germline assignment: CDR1 LNHDA and CDR2 SQIVND (reference sequence). CDR3 amino acids: CASSIFGRRANTIYF. In DNA form, the CDR3 reads TGTGCCAGTAGTATCTTTGGTCGACGGGCAAACACCATATATTTT.

This clonotype was counted ten times or more. This chain uses TRBV11-2 with TRBJ2-3; 10 bases align to TRBD2. The germline V gene encodes CDR1 SGHAT and CDR2 FQNNGV. V trimming: 2 bases; J trimming: 7 bases; junction bases outside the gene matches: 6. The CDR3 has 15 amino acids. CDR3: CASSLPSGSKNTQYF. The CDR3 coding sequence is TGTGCCAGCAGCTTACCTAGCGGGAGTAAAAATACGCAGTATTTT.

There are many counts of this clonotype. The rearrangement joins TRBV12-3 or TRBV12-4 to TRBJ2-7; D call uncertain. The CDR3 is made up of 11 amino acids. The germline V and J ends were trimmed by 7 bases and 5 bases, with 9 bases remaining between them. The CDR3 loop is CASTAGHEQYF. In nucleotides, the CDR3 is TGTGCCAGCACTGCAGGTCACGAGCAGTACTTC.

A word on this clonotype: Since a far larger clone is one base different, this is likely a read error. V gene TRBV12-3 or TRBV12-4 combines with J gene TRBJ2-5, with TRBD1 identical over 12 bases. Matching the DNA end better, TRBJ2-1 makes the J call doubtful. This CDR3 has 13 residues. The chain's CDR3 is CASSSGTGGAQFF. DNA for the CDR3: TGTGCCAGCAGTTCCGGGACAGGGGGCGCGCAGTTCTTC.

V gene TRBV20-1 combines with J gene TRBJ1-2, with 7 bases matching TRBD1. Germline V gives CDR1 DFQATT, CDR2 SNEGSKA (reference sequence). V lost 5 bases, J lost 0 bases, and 6 bases stayed unmatched. The CDR3 sequence is 14 residues long. CDR3 sequence reads: CSASQGTANYGYTF. The CDR3 DNA reads as TGCAGTGCTTCGCAGGGGACAGCTAACTATGGCTACACCTTC.

This clonotype was observed at least ten times. The chain is built from TRBV12-3 or TRBV12-4 and TRBJ2-2, with TRBD2 matching over 7 bases. V trimming: 6 bases; J trimming: 8 bases; junction bases outside the gene matches: 6. This CDR3 has 13 amino acids. CDR3 DNA: TGTGCCAGCAGCGGACTAGTCGGAGGGGAGCTGTTTTTT. Residues: CASSGLVGGELFF.

Comments on this clonotype: A much bigger clone sits one base away, suggesting this may be a read error. Because the CDR3 is missing its conserved closing phenylalanine or tryptophan, this is likely a read error. The chain is built from TRBV29-1 and TRBJ2-5; tentative D call: TRBD2 (6 bases). CDR1 SQVTM and CDR2 ANQGSEA come from the germline V gene. CDR3 length equals 12 residues. The CDR3 spells CTVGGGLETQYL. CDR3 nucleotide sequence: TGCACCGTGGGTGGAGGGCTGGAGACCCAGTACTTA.

In its sample, this clonotype was seen many times. The CDR3 reads CASREDSYGYTF. The CDR3 coding sequence is TGTGCCAGCCGAGAGGACAGCTATGGCTACACCTTC. The J gene is TRBJ1-2, the V gene TRBV2; possibly TRBD1 for D (6 bases). In germline, CDR1 is SNHLY, CDR2 FYNNEI. V was shortened by 8 bases and J by 4 bases, with 11 bases between the two germline ends. The CDR3 is 12 residues long.

This chain uses TRBV5-1 with TRBJ2-3; 10 bases fit TRBD2. J gave up 2 bases and V 4 bases, and 10 bases lay outside the gene matches. The CDR3 is 17 residues long. The germline CDR1 and CDR2 sequences are SGHRS and YFSETQ. The CDR3 bases are TGCGCCAGCAGCCACTTAACCGGGACTAGCGTCACAGATACGCAGTATTTT. Translated, it gives CASSHLTGTSVTDTQYF.

In its sample, this clonotype was seen many times. The genes are TRBV3-1 and TRBJ1-6; the match to TRBD1 covers 10 bases. The CDR3 is made up of 15 amino acids. Germline V gene data show CDR1 as LGHDT and CDR2 as YNNKEL (reference sequence). J gave up 7 bases and V 3 bases, and 3 bases lay outside the gene matches. CDR3 DNA sequence: TGTGCCAGCAGCCAGGGGACAGGGGTGAATTCACCCCTCCACTTT. Protein: CASSQGTGVNSPLHF. The full variable domain, in which reference TRBV3-1 and TRBJ1-6 provide the parts outside the CDR3, is DTAVSQTPKYLVTQMGNDKSIKCEQNLGHDTMYWYKQDSKKFLKIMFSYNNKELIINETVPNRFSPKSPDKAHLNLHINSLELGDSAVYFCASSQGTGVNSPLHFGNGTRLTVT.

This clonotype was observed at least ten times. This rearrangement joins TRBV20-1 to TRBJ2-5; no clear D gene. V was trimmed by 1 base and J by 0 bases, leaving 12 bases between them. In germline, CDR1 is DFQATT, CDR2 SNEGSKA (reference sequence). CDR3 length: 15 amino acids. The CDR3 is CSARVQGQNQETQYF. CDR3 nucleotide sequence: TGCAGTGCTAGAGTGCAAGGGCAGAACCAAGAGACCCAGTACTTC.

This clonotype has only a few counts. Being one base from a much bigger clone, this may be a read error. J is TRBJ2-1 and V is TRBV5-5; 12 nucleotides match TRBD2. The V gene's germline CDR1 is SGHKS and CDR2 YYEKEE (reference sequence). This CDR3 comprises 16 residues. CDR3 sequence: CASSSTSGSIYNDQFF. The DNA of the CDR3 is TGTGCCAGCAGCTCGACTAGCGGGAGCATCTACAATGATCAGTTCTTC.

This clonotype was picked up many times. J is TRBJ1-5 and V is TRBV20-1; maybe TRBD1 (5 bases). Germline CDR1 and CDR2: DFQATT and SNEGSKA (reference sequence). The germline V and J ends were trimmed by 5 bases and 4 bases, with 18 bases remaining between them. The CDR3 totals 15 residues. The CDR3 DNA is TGCAGTGCTGCTACGCCGGGACTTCCGAATCAGCCCCAGCATTTT. Its protein is CSAATPGLPNQPQHF.

This chain links TRBV27 with TRBJ2-7, with unresolved D. Germline-derived CDR1 and CDR2 are MNHEY and SMNVEV (reference sequence). The CDR3 length is 15 residues. The V and J ends lost 7 bases and 3 bases respectively, with 19 bases between them. The CDR3 spells CASKKSATPLYEQYF. In DNA form, the CDR3 reads TGTGCCAGCAAAAAGAGCGCTACCCCTCTCTACGAGCAGTACTTC.

This clonotype was found many times. CDR3 loop: CSARGVGRDFYEQYF. The CDR3 region has the DNA TGCAGTGCTAGAGGCGTGGGGCGGGACTTCTACGAGCAGTACTTC. The J gene is TRBJ2-7, the V gene TRBV20-1, with D possibly TRBD2 on 6 matching bases. The germline gives CDR1 DFQATT, CDR2 SNEGSKA (reference sequence). This CDR3 is 15 amino acids long. Trimming cost V 1 base and J 3 bases, with 16 bases left between them.

This clonotype was recorded many times. The genes are TRBV20-1 and TRBJ2-7, with D perhaps matching TRBD2 (6 bases). Trimming pared 3 bases from V and 2 bases from J, leaving 14 bases between. CDR1 is DFQATT and CDR2 is SNEGSKA in the germline V gene (reference sequence). CDR3 length: 14 residues. The CDR3, as DNA: TGCAGTGCTAGGAGTCTACTAGCTACCTACGAGCAGTACTTC. This codes for CSARSLLATYEQYF.

This clonotype came up many times. The chain combines TRBV12-3 or TRBV12-4 with TRBJ2-2; 7 nucleotides align to TRBD2. CDR3 length equals 17 residues. V gave up 3 bases and J gave up 5 bases; unmatched junction bases: 12. The CDR3 sequence is CASSFETSPAGTGELFF. The CDR3 nucleotides read TGTGCCAGCAGTTTTGAGACTAGCCCCGCGGGAACCGGGGAGCTGTTTTTT.